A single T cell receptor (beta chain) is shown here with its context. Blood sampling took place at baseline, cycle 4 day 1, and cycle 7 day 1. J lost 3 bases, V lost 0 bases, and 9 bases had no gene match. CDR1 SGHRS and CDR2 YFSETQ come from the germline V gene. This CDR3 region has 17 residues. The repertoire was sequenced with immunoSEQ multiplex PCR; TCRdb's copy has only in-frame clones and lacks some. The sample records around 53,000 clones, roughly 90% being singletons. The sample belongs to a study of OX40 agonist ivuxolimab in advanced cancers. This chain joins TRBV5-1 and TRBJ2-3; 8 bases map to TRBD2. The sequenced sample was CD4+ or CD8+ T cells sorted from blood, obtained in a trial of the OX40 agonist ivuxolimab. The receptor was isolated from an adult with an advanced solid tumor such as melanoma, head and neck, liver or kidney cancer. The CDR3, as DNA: TGCGCCAGCAGCTTGGGGGGACGTAGCGGGGTAACAGATACGCAGTATTTT. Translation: CASSLGGRSGVTDTQYF.